This passage covers 19 T cell receptor beta chains from one sample sequenced in a study of OX40 agonist ivuxolimab in advanced cancers. The method was immunoSEQ multiplex PCR; TCRdb's version includes in-frame clones alone and lacks a portion of them. The top ten hold 20% to 25% of the sample, which has around 35,000 clones, roughly 80% seen once. Sequences were derived from CD4+ or CD8+ T cells sorted from blood, sampled in a trial of the OX40 agonist ivuxolimab. The receptors here all came from an adult with an advanced solid tumor such as melanoma, head and neck, liver or kidney cancer.

In this sample, this clone turned up many times. The chain employs TRBV28 and TRBJ2-5; 12 bases line up with TRBD2. From germline, CDR1 is MDHEN and CDR2 SYDVKM. V lost 6 bases, J lost 0 bases, and 5 bases stayed unmatched. The CDR3 contains 16 residues. Written as DNA, the CDR3 is TGTGCCAGCAGATTTACTAGCGGGGGGCACCAAGAGACCCAGTACTTC. Translation: CASRFTSGGHQETQYF.

This clone was counted once. CDR3 sequence reads: CASSLFAEGQGATDTQYF. The CDR3 region has the DNA TGTGCCAGCAGCTTATTTGCGGAGGGACAGGGGGCAACAGATACGCAGTATTTT. The chain employs TRBV7-6 and TRBJ2-3, with TRBD1 matching over 12 bases. The CDR3 contains 18 residues. From germline, CDR1 is SGHVS and CDR2 FNYEAQ. V lost 2 bases to trimming and J lost 3 bases; unmatched junction nucleotides: 9.

The chain links TRBV10-3 to TRBJ1-2; 7 bases are a match to TRBD1. Unmatched junction bases numbered 5, after V lost 4 bases and J lost 3 bases. The CDR3 is 14 amino acids. CDR1 and CDR2 from the germline V gene are ENHRY and SYGVKD. The CDR3 nucleotides read TGTGCCATCAGTGTAGGGGACAGCTACTATGGCTACACCTTC. Protein product: CAISVGDSYYGYTF.

The rearrangement links TRBV6-1 to TRBJ1-2; D not certain. This CDR3 is built from 16 residues. Germline lookup yields CDR1 MNHNS and CDR2 SASEGT. The germline V and J ends were trimmed by 0 bases and 5 bases, with 16 bases remaining between them. The DNA of the CDR3 is TGTGCCAGCAGTGAAGCTGCCGAGGGATTCGGGTATGGCTACACCTTC. It is translated as CASSEAAEGFGYGYTF.

The rearrangement links TRBV6-1 to TRBJ2-7; 7 nucleotides line up with TRBD1. Losses at the gene ends were 7 bases for V and 2 bases for J; bases not matched to a gene: 2. CDR3 length equals 12 residues. Germline V gene sequence: CDR1 MNHNS, CDR2 SASEGT. The CDR3 DNA follows: TGTGCCAGCACGGGACAGACCTACGAGCAGTACTTC. This translates into CASTGQTYEQYF.

In its sample, this clone was seen once. The chain is built from TRBV5-1 and TRBJ2-3; D is perhaps TRBD1 (6 bases). The germline V and J ends were trimmed by 4 bases and 2 bases, with 14 bases remaining between them. The germline gives CDR1 SGHRS, CDR2 YFSETQ. The CDR3 contains 15 residues. The CDR3 sequence: CASSHQQGYTDTQYF. As DNA, the CDR3 is TGCGCCAGCAGCCACCAACAGGGTTACACAGATACGCAGTATTTT.

The V gene is TRBV9, the J gene TRBJ2-2; the D gene could be TRBD1 or TRBD2 (6 bases each). The CDR3 contains 14 residues. Per the germline V gene, CDR1 is SGDLS and CDR2 is YYNGEE. Deletions cut 0 bases from V and 7 bases from J, with 10 bases between. The CDR3 is CASSVAGAGGELFF. CDR3 nucleotides: TGTGCCAGCAGCGTAGCGGGGGCGGGCGGGGAGCTGTTTTTT.

The CDR3 nucleotides are TGTGCCAGCAGCTTAGGCCCCCCGGGGTTTGGTGGGGCCAACGTCCTGACTTTC. It yields the protein CASSLGPPGFGGANVLTF. The chain recombines TRBV7-7 with TRBJ2-6; weak D call: TRBD2 (5 bases). V shed 1 base and J shed 3 bases, with 16 bases lying between them. This CDR3 spans 18 amino acids. From germline, CDR1 is SSHAT and CDR2 FNYEAQ (reference sequence).

The chain is built from TRBV28 and TRBJ2-1; D uncertain. Trimming left V 7 bases short and J 2 bases short, with 15 bases between. The CDR3 extends over 15 amino acids. Germline V gene data show CDR1 as MDHEN and CDR2 as SYDVKM. The CDR3 DNA reads as TGTGCCAGCACCCTAGTAGGAGTACCCTACAATGAGCAGTTCTTC. Translation: CASTLVGVPYNEQFF. The full variable domain, with the rest looked up from reference TRBV28 and TRBJ2-1, is DVKVTQSSRYLVKRTGEKVFLECVQDMDHENMFWYRQDPGLGLRLIYFSYDVKMKEKGDIPEGYSVSREKKERFSLILESASTNQTSMYLCASTLVGVPYNEQFFGPGTRLTVL.

The V and J genes are TRBV9 and TRBJ2-1; D gene ambiguous. CDR3 length: 16 amino acids. V was pared by 3 bases and J by 0 bases, with 13 bases between. CDR1 and CDR2 from the germline V gene are SGDLS and YYNGEE. CDR3 amino acids: CASSAPGGPSYNEQFF. In nucleotides, the CDR3 is TGTGCCAGCAGCGCCCCGGGCGGCCCCTCCTACAATGAGCAGTTCTTC.

This clone was detected once. The gene calls are TRBV7-8 and TRBJ1-4, with unresolved D. The germline V gene encodes CDR1 SGHVS and CDR2 FQNEAQ. The V end was cut by 5 bases, the J end by 8 bases, with 18 bases between. The CDR3 is 15 residues long. The DNA of the CDR3 is TGTGCCAGCAGCCCTGTTCGGGGAGTCCAGGAAAAACTGTTTTTT. Translating gives CASSPVRGVQEKLFF.

For the CDR3, the DNA is TGCGCCAGCAGCCAAGGCGACCGGGAGACCTTC. Translating gives CASSQGDRETF. The gene calls are TRBV4-1 and TRBJ1-2; D uncertain. Per the germline V gene, CDR1 is MGHRA and CDR2 is YSYEKL. V shed 1 base and J shed 14 bases, with 11 bases lying between them. This CDR3 is 11 amino acids long.

As regards this clone: Given a far larger clone just one base away, this is likely a sequencing read error. This chain links TRBV5-5 with TRBJ1-1; no reliable D call. This CDR3 is built from 11 residues. Germline CDR1 is SGHKS and CDR2 is YYEKEE (reference sequence). The V end lost 4 bases, the J end lost 3 bases, and 4 bases lay between the germline ends. The CDR3 bases are TGTGCCAGCAGCCCACACACTGAAGCTTTCTTT. Translated: CASSPHTEAFF.

This clone is labeled medium-sized. V and J are TRBV6-5 and TRBJ2-3; the D is unclear. Trimming removed 8 bases from V and 2 bases from J, with 11 bases in between. In germline, CDR1 is MNHEY, CDR2 SVGAGI. The CDR3 spans 13 residues. CDR3 region: CASGLQSTDTQYF. Here the CDR3 DNA reads TGTGCCAGCGGCCTCCAATCCACAGATACGCAGTATTTT.

The chain couples TRBV27 to TRBJ1-5; D is unresolved. V was trimmed by 5 bases and J by 7 bases, leaving 15 bases between them. This CDR3 has 14 amino acids. Per the germline V gene, CDR1 is MNHEY and CDR2 is SMNVEV (reference sequence). The CDR3 nucleotides read TGTGCCAGCAGTCTAGGGTGGGAGCGACAGCCCCAGCATTTT. Its protein is CASSLGWERQPQHF.

This clone was seen only once. This sequence joins TRBV5-4 and TRBJ2-7; 8 nucleotides line up with TRBD1. The CDR3 sequence is 15 residues long. Germline-derived CDR1 and CDR2 are SGHNT and YYREEE (reference sequence). V shed 6 bases, J shed 2 bases, and the junction held 10 bases outside the gene matches. CDR3 in DNA: TGTGCCAGCACCGTCCCCGGACAGGGTACCTACGAGCAGTACTTC. Protein: CASTVPGQGTYEQYF.

The genes are TRBV27 and TRBJ1-6; D gene ambiguous. This CDR3 has 12 residues. V was shortened by 6 bases and J by 12 bases, with 12 bases between the two germline ends. The V gene's germline CDR1 is MNHEY and CDR2 SMNVEV (reference sequence). The CDR3 sequence is CASRSGGKPLHF. CDR3 DNA sequence: TGTGCCAGCAGAAGTGGCGGCAAACCCCTCCACTTT.

This clone was seen a few times. CDR3 sequence: CASSLWGGRPQHF. The CDR3 coding sequence is TGTGCCAGCAGTTTATGGGGGGGGCGGCCCCAGCATTTT. The chain combines TRBV27 with TRBJ1-5; D perhaps matches TRBD1 (6 bases). The length of the CDR3 is 13 residues. Trimming took off 1 base at V and 9 bases at J, with 10 bases between the two ends. Per the germline V gene, CDR1 is MNHEY and CDR2 is SMNVEV (reference sequence).

The rearrangement joins TRBV6-5 to TRBJ2-7, with 8 bases fitting TRBD1. The V segment lost 4 bases and the J segment 2 bases; nucleotides outside the gene matches: 1. CDR3 size: 13 residues. Germline V gene data show CDR1 as MNHEY and CDR2 as SVGAGI. The CDR3, as DNA: TGTGCCAGCAGTTGGGGACAGGCCTACGAGCAGTACTTC. This translates into CASSWGQAYEQYF.